These 11 T cell receptor beta chains were sequenced from one sample in a study of beta chain features in type 1 diabetes (dated by TCRdb to the late 2010s). Library generation was performed with the immunoSEQ multiplex PCR assay. The High Capacity cDNA Reverse Transcription Kit was used to reverse transcribe all of the isolated RNA, meaning that expressed TCRB transcripts were what got sequenced. This immuneACCESS table, as held by TCRdb, lists in-frame sequences with V and J called but not all clones. Of the missing ones, under half trace to an unresolved V gene in checked studies; the others have no known cause. This sample holds about 700,000 clones; roughly an eighth were observed only once. Of the sample, 0.022% is held by the ten largest clones. Broad study findings and their caveats: In all four CD4+ subsets, TCRB CDR3 length was moderately but significantly shorter in type 1 diabetes patients.

These receptors are not linked to any known antigen. Specimen: naive CD4+ T cells from blood. Interpreted using the paper, the cell subset or site label stands for: true naive CD4+ T cells. All receptors come from a man aged 18 to 30 with type 1 diabetes.

This clone occurred a few times. The chain employs TRBV5-1 and TRBJ2-2, with 8 bases that match TRBD1. With 4 bases clipped from V and 3 bases from J, the junction kept 8 bases outside the gene matches. The CDR3 has 16 residues. Germline CDR1 reads SGHRS; CDR2 reads YFSETQ. CDR3 DNA: TGCGCCAGCAGCCCCTCGGCAGGGGGCTACACCGGGGAGCTGTTTTTT. Translated: CASSPSAGGYTGELFF.

CDR3 region: CASLGQGAKGETQYF. The CDR3 nucleotides are TGTGCCAGCCTGGGACAGGGGGCGAAAGGGGAGACCCAGTACTTC. The V and J genes are TRBV6-1 and TRBJ2-5; TRBD1 matches 12 bases. This CDR3 is 15 amino acids long. V lost 8 bases and J lost 5; bases outside the gene matches: 9. CDR1 and CDR2 from the germline V gene are MNHNS and SASEGT.

This clone was recorded a few times. This chain joins TRBV27 and TRBJ1-4; TRBD1 might be the D (5 bases). The CDR3 extends over 14 amino acids. V was clipped by 6 bases and J by 7 bases, with 15 bases between them. Germline CDR1 and CDR2: MNHEY and SMNVEV (reference sequence). Here the CDR3 DNA reads TGTGCCAGCAGAACCCGGGACCGGGGTGAAAAACTGTTTTTT. Its protein is CASRTRDRGEKLFF.

The CDR3 DNA sequence: TGTGCCAGCAGTTCTAAGAGCTCCTATAATTCACCCCTCCACTTT. Translated, it gives CASSSKSSYNSPLHF. V usage is TRBV7-9 and J usage is TRBJ1-6; D remains ambiguous. V lost 6 bases and J 0 bases, leaving 9 bases between the germline ends. The CDR3 loop spans 15 amino acids. The germline V gene has CDR1 SEHNR and CDR2 FQNEAQ (reference sequence).

This clone was counted a few times. J is TRBJ2-2 and V is TRBV5-4, with a possible D match to TRBD1 (5 bases). Trimming took off 0 bases at V and 0 bases at J, with 12 bases between the two ends. The CDR3 has 17 residues. The germline CDR1 and CDR2 sequences are SGHNT and YYREEE (reference sequence). DNA for the CDR3: TGTGCCAGCAGCTTGGGATCCGCAGGGCCGAACACCGGGGAGCTGTTTTTT. Protein product: CASSLGSAGPNTGELFF.

Worth noting for this clone: The junction departs from germline at one end; a sequencing error may be responsible. The chain uses TRBV6-1 and TRBJ1-1, with D perhaps TRBD1 (5 bases). The CDR3 totals 10 residues. Germline assignment: CDR1 MNHNS and CDR2 SASEGT. CDR3 region: CASKGRDHSF. Here the CDR3 DNA reads TGTGCCAGCAAGGGGCGGGACCACTCTTTT.

Only a few counts were recorded for this clone. At the DNA level, this CDR3 is encoded by other sequences in the same sample as well. The chain has TRBV15 and TRBJ1-4, with 11 bases matching TRBD1. The junction had 3 bases not matched to a gene; V was cut back by 5 bases and J by 7 bases. Germline-derived CDR1 and CDR2 are LNHNV and YYDKDF (reference sequence). This CDR3 spans 14 amino acids. The CDR3 DNA follows: TGTGCCACCAGCCGGGACAGGGGGGGTGAAAAACTGTTTTTT. This sequence encodes CATSRDRGGEKLFF.

This clone was seen only a few times. This chain joins TRBV29-1 and TRBJ2-1; D assignment may be TRBD1 or TRBD2 (5 bases each). V lost 4 bases, J lost 0 bases, and 25 bases lay in between. Per germline, CDR1 SQVTM and CDR2 ANQGSEA. The CDR3 loop spans 19 amino acids. The CDR3 DNA reads as TGCAGCGTTGTATATCACGGGACCGCAGTTGTGAGCTCCTACAATGAGCAGTTCTTC. Protein product: CSVVYHGTAVVSSYNEQFF.

The chain combines TRBV7-2 with TRBJ1-6, with 7 bases matching TRBD1. V lost 5 bases to trimming and J lost 14 bases; unmatched junction nucleotides: 12. Germline assignment: CDR1 SGHTA and CDR2 FQGNSA. CDR3 length equals 14 residues. CDR3 nucleotides: TGTGCCAGCAGCCAAACCGACAGGGCCGGGGCCCTCCACTTT. This sequence encodes CASSQTDRAGALHF.

This clone was detected only a few times. Other nucleotide sequences in the sample specify the same CDR3. The genes are TRBV29-1 and TRBJ1-3; the D is unclear. Germline loops: CDR1 SQVTM, CDR2 ANQGSEA. Trimming cost V 4 bases and J 1 base, with 5 bases left between them. The CDR3 runs 12 residues. The CDR3 sequence is CSVGLSGNTIYF. The CDR3 DNA is TGCAGCGTTGGACTTTCTGGAAACACCATATATTTT.

This clone was counted only a few times. The V call is TRBV10-3, the J call TRBJ2-5; possibly TRBD1 for D (6 bases). The ends were cut back, 4 bases at V and 4 bases at J, with 10 bases in the middle. CDR3 length: 13 amino acids. Germline V lookup: CDR1 ENHRY, CDR2 SYGVKD. The CDR3 loop is CAISVGARETQYF. DNA of the CDR3: TGTGCCATCAGTGTGGGGGCGAGAGAGACCCAGTACTTC.